These 11 T cell receptor beta chains share one sample of origin, sequenced in a study of T cell changes during pregnancy in multiple sclerosis. Assay used: immunoSEQ multiplex PCR; TCRdb lists only in-frame clones, some missing. Of 70,000 to 80,000 clones in the sample, around nine tenths were seen once. The sample here was CD4+ T cells from peripheral blood mononuclear cells, taken before pregnancy. The receptor source for this set is a female donor with multiple sclerosis, enrolled in a pregnancy study.

This clone was counted between two and nine times. The CDR3 protein is CASSVGQASGNTIYF. CDR3 coding DNA: TGTGCCAGCAGCGTAGGACAGGCCTCTGGAAACACCATATATTTT. The rearrangement links TRBV9 to TRBJ1-3, with D perhaps TRBD1 (6 bases). The germline V gene has CDR1 SGDLS and CDR2 YYNGEE. Trimming pared 0 bases from V and 0 bases from J, leaving 7 bases between. The CDR3 totals 15 residues.

The chain recombines TRBV28 with TRBJ1-6; 12 nucleotides align to TRBD1. The trim removed 8 bases at V and 13 bases at J, leaving 12 bases unmatched. CDR1 is MDHEN, CDR2 SYDVKM, per germline. CDR3 length equals 15 residues. The CDR3 loop is CASLGGDRGLGPLHF. The CDR3 DNA follows: TGTGCCAGCCTGGGGGGGGACAGGGGGCTTGGGCCCCTCCACTTT.

V and J are TRBV30 and TRBJ2-7; 8 nucleotides align to TRBD1. Looked up from germline, CDR1 is GTSNPN and CDR2 is SVGIG (reference sequence). Trimming took 3 bases from V and 2 from J; bases not matched to a gene: 9. This CDR3 is 15 amino acids long. The CDR3 reads CAWRNPGQATYEQYF. The CDR3 DNA reads as TGTGCCTGGAGGAACCCGGGACAGGCGACCTACGAGCAGTACTTC.

This clone appeared a single time. The chain joins TRBV11-1 to TRBJ1-6; D is perhaps TRBD1 (5 bases). The V gene lost 5 bases and the J gene lost 7 bases, with 12 bases spanning the gap. The CDR3 length is 14 residues. Per germline, CDR1 SGHAT and CDR2 FQDESV (reference sequence). CDR3 in DNA: TGTGCCAGCAGCCGGGGGGTTTTGAATTCACCCCTCCACTTT. This codes for CASSRGVLNSPLHF.

V usage is TRBV7-9 and J usage is TRBJ1-4; a weak D match, TRBD1 (6 bases). Trimming removed 2 bases from V and 6 bases from J, with 13 bases in between. Germline assignment: CDR1 SEHNR and CDR2 FQNEAQ (reference sequence). CDR3 length: 15 residues. This CDR3 reads CASSLRGGVDEKLFF. The CDR3 region has the DNA TGTGCCAGCAGCTTAAGGGGGGGTGTTGATGAAAAACTGTTTTTT.

V gene TRBV4-3 combines with J gene TRBJ2-7; 7 bases are shared with TRBD1. The CDR3 covers 15 residues. V shed 4 bases and J 6 bases; nucleotides not matched to a gene: 12. CDR1 LGHNA and CDR2 YSLEER come from the germline V gene. CDR3 sequence (DNA): TGCGCCAGCAGCCTCGACGGGACAGCCCTCGGCGAGCAGTACTTC. This gives the protein CASSLDGTALGEQYF.

V and J are TRBV19 and TRBJ1-5; possibly TRBD1 for D (6 bases). The CDR3 spans 16 residues. Germline values: CDR1 LNHDA, CDR2 SQIVND (reference sequence). With 6 bases removed from V and 3 bases from J, the gap between germline ends came to 18 bases. In DNA form, the CDR3 reads TGTGCCAGTAGCAACCCCGGGGCAGGGGTCAATCAGCCCCAGCATTTT. Its translation: CASSNPGAGVNQPQHF.

V gene TRBV6-1 combines with J gene TRBJ1-1; D gene ambiguous. With 0 bases removed from V and 0 bases from J, the gap between germline ends came to 5 bases. Germline lookup yields CDR1 MNHNS and CDR2 SASEGT. The CDR3 has 14 residues. CDR3 loop: CASSEANMNTEAFF. The CDR3 DNA reads as TGTGCCAGCAGTGAAGCTAACATGAACACTGAAGCTTTCTTT.

The V call is TRBV6-1, the J call TRBJ1-4; 7 bases agree with TRBD1. Per germline, CDR1 MNHNS and CDR2 SASEGT. The CDR3 is made up of 14 amino acids. Losses at the gene ends were 7 bases for V and 5 bases for J; bases not matched to a gene: 7. The CDR3: CASNLRDSNEKLFF. CDR3 sequence (DNA): TGTGCCAGCAACCTGCGGGACAGCAATGAAAAACTGTTTTTT.

The chain employs TRBV28 and TRBJ2-7; the D gene is possibly TRBD1 (6 bases). Germline-derived CDR1 and CDR2 are MDHEN and SYDVKM. This CDR3 is 15 amino acids long. V lost 2 bases and J 4 bases, leaving 15 bases between the germline ends. CDR3 in DNA: TGTGCCAGCAGTTTAGGGGGCGTGATTATATACGAGCAGTACTTC. Protein product: CASSLGGVIIYEQYF. Complete variable domain (other parts from reference TRBV28 and TRBJ2-7): DVKVTQSSRYLVKRTGEKVFLECVQDMDHENMFWYRQDPGLGLRLIYFSYDVKMKEKGDIPEGYSVSREKKERFSLILESASTNQTSMYLCASSLGGVIIYEQYFGPGTRLTVT.

The chain carries TRBV7-2 and TRBJ2-7; a weak D match, TRBD2 (6 bases). This CDR3 has 15 amino acids. Trimming stripped 1 base from V and 0 bases from J, with 10 bases between. CDR1 SGHTA and CDR2 FQGNSA come from the germline V gene. The CDR3 coding sequence is TGTGCCAGCAGCTTAGGTAGCGGACTCTCCTACGAGCAGTACTTC. Translation: CASSLGSGLSYEQYF.